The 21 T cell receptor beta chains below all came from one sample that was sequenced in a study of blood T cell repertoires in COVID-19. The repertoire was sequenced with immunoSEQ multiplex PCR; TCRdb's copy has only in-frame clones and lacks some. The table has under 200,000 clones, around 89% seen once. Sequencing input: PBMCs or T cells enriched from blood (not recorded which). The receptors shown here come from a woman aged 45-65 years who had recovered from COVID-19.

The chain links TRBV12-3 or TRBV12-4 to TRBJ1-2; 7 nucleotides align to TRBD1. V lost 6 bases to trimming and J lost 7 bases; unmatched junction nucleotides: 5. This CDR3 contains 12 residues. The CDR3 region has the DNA TGTGCCAGCAGAGCGACAGGGCTTGGCTACACCTTC. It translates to CASRATGLGYTF.

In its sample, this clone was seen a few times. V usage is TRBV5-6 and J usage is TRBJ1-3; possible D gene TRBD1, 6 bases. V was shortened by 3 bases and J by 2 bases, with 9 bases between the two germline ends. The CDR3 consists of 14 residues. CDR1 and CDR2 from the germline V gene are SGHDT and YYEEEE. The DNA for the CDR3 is TGTGCCAGCAGCTATTCAGGGGCTGGAAACACCATATATTTT. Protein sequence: CASSYSGAGNTIYF.

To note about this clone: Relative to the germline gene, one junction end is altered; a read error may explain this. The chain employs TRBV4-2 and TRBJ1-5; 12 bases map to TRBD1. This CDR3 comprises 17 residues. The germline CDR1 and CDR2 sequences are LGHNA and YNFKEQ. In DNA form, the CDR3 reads TGTGCCAGCAGCCAAGAAATCGGGACAGGGGGCAAACAGCCCCAGCATTTT. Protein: CASSQEIGTGGKQPQHF.

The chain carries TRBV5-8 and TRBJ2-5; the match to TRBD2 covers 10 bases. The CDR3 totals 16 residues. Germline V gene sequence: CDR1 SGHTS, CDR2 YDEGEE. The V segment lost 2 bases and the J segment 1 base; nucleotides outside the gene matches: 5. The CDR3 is CASSFSGGPLQETQYF. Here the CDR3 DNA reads TGTGCCAGCAGCTTTAGCGGGGGGCCCCTCCAAGAGACCCAGTACTTC.

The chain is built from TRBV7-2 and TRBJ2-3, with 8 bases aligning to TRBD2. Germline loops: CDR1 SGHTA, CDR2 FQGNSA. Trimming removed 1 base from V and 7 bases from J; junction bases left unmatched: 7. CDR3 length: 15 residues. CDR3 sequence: CASSLGSSGGYTQYF. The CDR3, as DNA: TGTGCCAGCAGCTTAGGATCCAGCGGGGGATATACGCAGTATTTT.

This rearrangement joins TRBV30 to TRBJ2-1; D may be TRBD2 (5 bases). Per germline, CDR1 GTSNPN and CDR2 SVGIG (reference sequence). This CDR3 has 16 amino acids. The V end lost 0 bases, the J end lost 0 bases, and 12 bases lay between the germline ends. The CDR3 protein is CAWSVQRVSSYNEQFF. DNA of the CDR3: TGTGCCTGGAGTGTACAGAGGGTTAGCTCCTACAATGAGCAGTTCTTC. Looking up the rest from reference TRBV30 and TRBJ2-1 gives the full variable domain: SQTIHQWPATLVQPVGSPLSLECTVEGTSNPNLYWYRQAAGRGLQLLFYSVGIGQISSEVPQNLSASRPQDRQFILSSKKLLLSDSGFYLCAWSVQRVSSYNEQFFGPGTRLTVL.

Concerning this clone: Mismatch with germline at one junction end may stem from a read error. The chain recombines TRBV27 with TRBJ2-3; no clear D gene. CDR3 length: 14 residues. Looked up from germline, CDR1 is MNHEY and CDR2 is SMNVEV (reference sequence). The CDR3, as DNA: TGTGCCAGCAGATTATTTGGTACCCAGGATACGCAGTATTTT. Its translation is CASRLFGTQDTQYF.

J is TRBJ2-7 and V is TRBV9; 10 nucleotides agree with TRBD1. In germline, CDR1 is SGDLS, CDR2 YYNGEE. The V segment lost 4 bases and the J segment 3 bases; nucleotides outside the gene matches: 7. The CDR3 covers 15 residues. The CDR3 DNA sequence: TGTGCCAGCAGCCGAGCCGGGACAGGGGACTACGAGCAGTACTTC. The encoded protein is CASSRAGTGDYEQYF.

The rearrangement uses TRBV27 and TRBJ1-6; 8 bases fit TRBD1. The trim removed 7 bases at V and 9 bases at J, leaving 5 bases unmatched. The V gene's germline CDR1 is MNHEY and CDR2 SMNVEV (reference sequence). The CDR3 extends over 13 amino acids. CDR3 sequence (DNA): TGTGCCAGCACTTCCAGGGGGCGTTCACCCCTCCACTTT. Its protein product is CASTSRGRSPLHF.

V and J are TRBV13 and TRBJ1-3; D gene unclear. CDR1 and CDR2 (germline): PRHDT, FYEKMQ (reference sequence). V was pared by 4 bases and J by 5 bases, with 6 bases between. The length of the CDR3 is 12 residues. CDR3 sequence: CASSSQRNTIYF. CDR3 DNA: TGTGCCAGCAGCTCTCAGAGAAACACCATATATTTT.

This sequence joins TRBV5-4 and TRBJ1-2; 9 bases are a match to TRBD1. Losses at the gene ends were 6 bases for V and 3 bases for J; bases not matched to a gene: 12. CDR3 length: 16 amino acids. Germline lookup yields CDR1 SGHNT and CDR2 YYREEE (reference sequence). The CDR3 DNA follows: TGTGCCAGCACTTACCCGGGACAGGGATTTGACTATGGCTACACCTTC. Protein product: CASTYPGQGFDYGYTF.

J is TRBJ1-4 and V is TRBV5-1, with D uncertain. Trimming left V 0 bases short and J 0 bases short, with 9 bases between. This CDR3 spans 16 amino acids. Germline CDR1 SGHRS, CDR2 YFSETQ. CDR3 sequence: CASSLGRVATNEKLFF. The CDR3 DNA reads TGCGCCAGCAGCTTGGGGAGGGTAGCAACTAATGAAAAACTGTTTTTT.

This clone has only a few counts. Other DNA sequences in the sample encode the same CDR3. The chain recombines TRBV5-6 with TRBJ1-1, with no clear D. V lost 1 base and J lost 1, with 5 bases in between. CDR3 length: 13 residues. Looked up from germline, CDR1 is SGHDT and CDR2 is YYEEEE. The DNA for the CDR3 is TGTGCCAGCAGCTTGAGAGGGAACACTGAAGCTTTCTTT. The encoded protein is CASSLRGNTEAFF.

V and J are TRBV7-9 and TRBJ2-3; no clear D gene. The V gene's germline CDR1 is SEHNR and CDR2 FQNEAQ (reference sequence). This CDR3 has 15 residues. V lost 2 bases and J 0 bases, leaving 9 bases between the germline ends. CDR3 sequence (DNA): TGTGCCAGCAGCTTAAATGAGGCCAGCACAGATACGCAGTATTTT. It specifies CASSLNEASTDTQYF.

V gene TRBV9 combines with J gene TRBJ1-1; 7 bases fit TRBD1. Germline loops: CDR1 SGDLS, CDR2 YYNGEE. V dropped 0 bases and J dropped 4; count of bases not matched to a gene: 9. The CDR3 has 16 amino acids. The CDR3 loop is CASSVVGGAGATEAFF. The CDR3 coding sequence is TGTGCCAGCAGCGTAGTAGGGGGCGCAGGGGCCACTGAAGCTTTCTTT.

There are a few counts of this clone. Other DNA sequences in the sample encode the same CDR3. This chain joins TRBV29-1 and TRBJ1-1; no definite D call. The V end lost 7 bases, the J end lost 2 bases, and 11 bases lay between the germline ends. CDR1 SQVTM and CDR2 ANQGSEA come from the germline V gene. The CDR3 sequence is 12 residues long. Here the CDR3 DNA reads TGCAGCGGGGGTGCGGGAAACACTGAAGCTTTCTTT. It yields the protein CSGGAGNTEAFF.

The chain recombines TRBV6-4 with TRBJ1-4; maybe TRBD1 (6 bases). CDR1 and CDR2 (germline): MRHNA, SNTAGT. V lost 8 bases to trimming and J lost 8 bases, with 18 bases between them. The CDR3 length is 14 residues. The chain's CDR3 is CASAETGLGEKLFF. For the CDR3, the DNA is TGTGCCAGCGCCGAAACAGGGCTAGGCGAAAAACTGTTTTTT.

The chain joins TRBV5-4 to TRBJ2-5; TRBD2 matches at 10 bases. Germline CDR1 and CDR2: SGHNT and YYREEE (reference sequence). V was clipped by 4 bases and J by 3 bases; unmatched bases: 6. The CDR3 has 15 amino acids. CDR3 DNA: TGTGCCAGCAGCCGGAGCGGGGGGGCGGAAGAGACCCAGTACTTC. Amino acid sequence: CASSRSGGAEETQYF.

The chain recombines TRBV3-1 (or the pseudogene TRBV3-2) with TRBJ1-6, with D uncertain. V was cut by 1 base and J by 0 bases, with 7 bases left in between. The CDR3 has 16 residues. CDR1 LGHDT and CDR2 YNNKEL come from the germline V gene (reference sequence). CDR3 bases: TGTGCCAGCAGCCAAGTTTTGAGCTCCTATAATTCACCCCTCCACTTT. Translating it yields CASSQVLSSYNSPLHF.

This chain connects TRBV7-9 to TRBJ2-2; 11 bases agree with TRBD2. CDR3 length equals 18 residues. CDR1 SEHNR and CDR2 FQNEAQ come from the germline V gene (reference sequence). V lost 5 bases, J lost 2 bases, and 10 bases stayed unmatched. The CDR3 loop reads CASSPQTSGGLNTGELFF. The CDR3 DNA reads TGTGCCAGCAGCCCCCAAACTAGCGGGGGCCTTAACACCGGGGAGCTGTTTTTT.

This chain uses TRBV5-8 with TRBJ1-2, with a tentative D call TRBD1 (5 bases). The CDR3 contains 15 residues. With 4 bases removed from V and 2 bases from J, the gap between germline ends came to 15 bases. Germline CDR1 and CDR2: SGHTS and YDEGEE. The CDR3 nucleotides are TGTGCCAGCAGCCTGCTCTCCGGGGGAAACTATGGCTACACCTTC. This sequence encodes CASSLLSGGNYGYTF.